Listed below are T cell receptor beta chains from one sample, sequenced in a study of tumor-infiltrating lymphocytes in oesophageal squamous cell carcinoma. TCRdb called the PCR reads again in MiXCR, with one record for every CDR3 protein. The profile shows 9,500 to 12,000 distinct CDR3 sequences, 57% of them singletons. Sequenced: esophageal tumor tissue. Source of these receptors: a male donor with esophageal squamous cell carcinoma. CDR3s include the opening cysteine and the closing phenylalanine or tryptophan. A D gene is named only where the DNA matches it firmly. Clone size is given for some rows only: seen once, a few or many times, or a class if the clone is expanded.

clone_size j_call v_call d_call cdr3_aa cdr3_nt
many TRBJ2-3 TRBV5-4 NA CASSLFLGAGIVTQYF TGTGCCAGCAGCTTGTTTCTTGGGGCAGGGATAGTTACGCAGTATTTT
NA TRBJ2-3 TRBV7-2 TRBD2 CASSLRAGGSDTQYF TGTGCCAGCAGCTTACGAGCGGGGGGTTCAGATACGCAGTATTTT
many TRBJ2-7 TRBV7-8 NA CASSPRDNSYEQYF TGTGCCAGCAGCCCACGTGACAATTCCTACGAGCAGTACTTC
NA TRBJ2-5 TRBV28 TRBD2 CASSPPTSGGGTQYF TGTGCCAGCAGTCCACCGACTAGCGGGGGAGGGACCCAGTACTTC
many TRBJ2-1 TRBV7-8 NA CASSFYATGKYNEQFF TGTGCCAGCAGCTTCTACGCAACAGGGAAGTACAATGAGCAGTTCTTC
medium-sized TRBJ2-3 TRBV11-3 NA CASSLGGVSTDTQYF TGTGCCAGCAGCTTAGGCGGCGTTAGCACAGATACGCAGTATTTT
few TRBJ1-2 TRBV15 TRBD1 CATSTSGGQGDYGYTF TGTGCCACCAGCACCTCGGGCGGACAGGGAGACTATGGCTACACCTTC
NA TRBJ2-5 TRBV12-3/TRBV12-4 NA CASSLGQVDLETQYF TGTGCCAGCAGTTTGGGCCAGGTTGATTTAGAGACCCAGTACTTC
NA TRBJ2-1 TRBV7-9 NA CASSLGGVPYNEQFF TGTGCCAGCAGCTTAGGAGGTGTCCCCTACAATGAGCAGTTCTTC
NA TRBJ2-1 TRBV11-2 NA CASSLTGNYNEQFF TGTGCCAGCAGCTTAACAGGAAACTACAATGAGCAGTTCTTC
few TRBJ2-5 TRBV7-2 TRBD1 CASSPGQGQETQYF TGTGCCAGCAGCCCTGGACAGGGACAAGAGACCCAGTACTTC
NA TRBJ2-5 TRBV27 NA CASKDGGETQYF TGTGCCAGCAAAGACGGGGGTGAGACCCAGTACTTC
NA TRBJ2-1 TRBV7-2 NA CASSSPSVRGQFF TGTGCCAGCAGCTCCCCTAGTGTAAGAGGGCAGTTCTTC
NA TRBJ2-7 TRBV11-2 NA CASSPRQAAEQYF TGTGCCAGCAGCCCCCGACAGGCGGCCGAGCAGTACTTC
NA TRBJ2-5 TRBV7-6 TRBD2 CASSSNSGRLGTQYF TGTGCCAGCAGTTCAAATAGCGGGAGGTTGGGGACCCAGTACTTC
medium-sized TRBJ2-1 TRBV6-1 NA CASTNEGHRYNEQFF TGTGCCAGCACTAATGAAGGACACAGGTACAATGAGCAGTTCTTC
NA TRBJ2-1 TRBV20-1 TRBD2 CSARIPLAGGSHSYNEQFF TGCAGTGCTAGAATTCCACTAGCGGGAGGCTCCCACTCCTACAATGAGCAGTTCTTC
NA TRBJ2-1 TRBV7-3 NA CASSRTGLPPDNEQFF TGTGCCAGCAGTCGAACGGGACTCCCGCCCGACAATGAGCAGTTCTTC
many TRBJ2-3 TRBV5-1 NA CASSRIADHTDTQYF TGCGCCAGCAGTCGTATAGCGGATCACACAGATACGCAGTATTTT
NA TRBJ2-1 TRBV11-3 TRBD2 CASSGRDRGAGDNEQFF TGTGCCAGCAGCGGTAGAGATAGAGGGGCGGGGGACAATGAGCAGTTCTTC
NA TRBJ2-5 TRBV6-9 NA CASSYGRWETQYF TGTGCCAGCAGTTACGGGAGATGGGAGACCCAGTACTTC
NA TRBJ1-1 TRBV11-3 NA CASSRNVAAAPMNTEAFF TGTGCCAGCAGCAGGAATGTAGCAGCAGCTCCCATGAACACTGAAGCTTTCTTT
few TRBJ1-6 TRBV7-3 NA CASSLRRGRETQYF TGTGCCAGCAGCTTACGGCGGGGGAGGGAGACCCAGTACTTT
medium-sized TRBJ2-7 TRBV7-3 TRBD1 CASSTDRGHEQYF TGTGCCAGCAGCACCGACAGGGGCCACGAGCAGTACTTC
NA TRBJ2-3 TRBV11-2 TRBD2 CASSLEAGGFTDTQYF TGTGCCAGCAGCTTAGAGGCGGGAGGTTTCACAGATACGCAGTATTTT
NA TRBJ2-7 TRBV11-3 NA CASSRLGSSYEQYF TGTGCCAGCAGCCGACTAGGGAGCTCCTACGAGCAGTACTTC
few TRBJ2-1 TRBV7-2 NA CASSLEGSYNEQFF TGTGCCAGCAGCTTAGAGGGCAGCTACAATGAGCAGTTCTTC
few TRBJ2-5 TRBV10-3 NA CAIKAPSLGTQYF TGTGCCATCAAAGCCCCAAGTTTGGGGACCCAGTACTTC
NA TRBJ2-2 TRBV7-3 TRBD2 CASSSTAGGLPGELFF TGTGCCAGCAGCTCCACAGCGGGGGGGCTGCCCGGCGAGCTGTTTTTT
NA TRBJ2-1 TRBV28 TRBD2 CASSLSLTSGDYNEQFF TGTGCCAGCAGTTTATCCCTGACTAGCGGGGATTACAATGAGCAGTTCTTC
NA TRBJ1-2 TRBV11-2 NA CASSLGLGTRTANYGYTF TGTGCCAGCAGCTTAGGCCTAGGGACTCGGACAGCTAACTATGGCTACACCTTC
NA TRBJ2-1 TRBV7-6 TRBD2 CASRPPSGAGVNEQFF TGTGCCAGCAGGCCCCCGTCGGGCGCGGGAGTAAATGAGCAGTTCTTC
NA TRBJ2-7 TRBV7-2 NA CASSFNLGAPASEQYF TGTGCCAGCAGCTTTAATCTGGGGGCCCCCGCCTCCGAGCAGTACTTC
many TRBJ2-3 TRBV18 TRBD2 CASSPPGTSVLWSDTQYF TGTGCCAGCTCACCACCCGGGACTAGCGTACTGTGGTCGGATACGCAGTATTTT
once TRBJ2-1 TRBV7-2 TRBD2 CASSLRGLASYYNEQFF TGTGCCAGCAGCTTAAGGGGACTAGCATCCTACTACAATGAGCAGTTCTTC
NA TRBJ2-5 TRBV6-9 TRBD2 CASGSGTRIETQYF TGTGCCAGCGGATCCGGGACTAGAATAGAGACCCAGTACTTC
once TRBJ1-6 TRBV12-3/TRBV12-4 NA CASSFFGEGSPLHF TGTGCCAGCAGTTTTTTCGGGGAAGGCTCACCCCTCCACTTT
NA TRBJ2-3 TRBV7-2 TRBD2 CASSLSSGYTDTQYF TGTGCCAGCAGCTTAAGTAGCGGGTACACAGATACGCAGTATTTT
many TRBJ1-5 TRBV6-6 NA CASSYREGDQPQHF TGTGCCAGCAGTTACAGGGAGGGAGATCAGCCCCAGCATTTT
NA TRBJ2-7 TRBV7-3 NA CASSLAAGTSYEQYF TGTGCTAGCAGCTTAGCAGCAGGAACCTCCTACGAGCAGTACTTC
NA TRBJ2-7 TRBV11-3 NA CASSPGRKSSSYEQYF TGTGCCAGCAGCCCGGGGCGCAAATCTTCCTCCTACGAGCAGTACTTC
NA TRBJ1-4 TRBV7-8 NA CASSLGVNEKLFF TGTGCCAGCAGCTTAGGGGTGAATGAAAAACTGTTTTTT
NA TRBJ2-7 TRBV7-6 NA CASSFGGFSYEQYF TGTGCCAGCAGCTTTGGGGGATTTTCCTACGAGCAGTACTTC
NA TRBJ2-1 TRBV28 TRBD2 CASIKGTSGANEQFF TGTGCCAGCATTAAAGGGACTAGCGGGGCAAATGAGCAGTTCTTC
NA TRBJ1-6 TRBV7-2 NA CATHSGQYNSPLHF TGTGCCACCCACTCCGGACAGTATAATTCACCCCTCCACTTT
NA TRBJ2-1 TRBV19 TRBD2 CASSIRRGRALNEQFF TGTGCCAGTAGTATAAGGCGCGGGAGGGCCTTGAATGAGCAGTTCTTC
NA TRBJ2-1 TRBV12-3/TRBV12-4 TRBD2 CASSRLAGVLRDNEQFF TGTGCCAGCAGCCGACTAGCGGGAGTACTTAGGGACAATGAGCAGTTCTTC
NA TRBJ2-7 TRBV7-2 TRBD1 CASSFYRGTPYEQYF TGTGCCAGCAGCTTCTACAGGGGGACCCCCTACGAGCAGTACTTC
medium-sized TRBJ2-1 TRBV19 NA CATGGSSYNEQFF TGTGCCACCGGTGGAAGCTCCTACAATGAGCAGTTCTTC
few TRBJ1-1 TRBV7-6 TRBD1 CASVGPAGTGVNTEAFF TGTGCCAGCGTCGGCCCAGCCGGGACAGGGGTGAACACTGAAGCTTTCTTT
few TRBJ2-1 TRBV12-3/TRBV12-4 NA CASSFGDGTYNEQFF TGTGCCAGCAGTTTCGGTGACGGCACCTACAATGAGCAGTTCTTC
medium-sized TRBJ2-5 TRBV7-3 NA CASSPRHREGETQYF TGTGCCAGCAGCCCACGGCACAGGGAGGGTGAGACCCAGTACTTC
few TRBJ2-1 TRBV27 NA CASSSAGSNEQFF TGTGCCAGCAGTTCCGCAGGTTCAAATGAGCAGTTCTTC